Described below is a single TCR beta chain sequence and its context. Compared with germline, one end of the junction differs, possibly owing to a read error. The sample belongs to a study of glioma-infiltrating T cells after dendritic cell vaccination. Germline V gene data show CDR1 as MNHEY and CDR2 as SMNVEV (reference sequence). The CDR3 contains 15 residues. The primer mix had 60 V beta and 13 J beta primers. The protocol was immunoSEQ multiplex PCR, while the TCRdb copy is restricted to in-frame clones and leaves out a portion. The sample holds under 100,000 clones, over 75% seen once. The source was blood, collected before dendritic cell vaccination. This chain uses TRBV27 with TRBJ1-2, with D possibly matching TRBD1 (5 bases). The TCR comes from a human donor with glioblastoma. DNA of the CDR3: TGTGCCAGCAGCTTATACCCTACCTCCAGGGATGGCTACACCTTC. It encodes CASSLYPTSRDGYTF.